The 11 T cell receptor beta chains presented below share a single source sample, sequenced in a study of CD8 T cells in ankylosing spondylitis. In TCRdb, the 5' RACE reads were re-called with MiXCR into one record per CDR3 protein. This sample yields approximately 150,000 distinct CDR3 sequences, of which around a third are seen a single time; 6% belongs to the top ten. Sequenced material: synovial fluid, either unsorted or a sorted T cell fraction (not recorded which). The origin of the receptors is a male donor with ankylosing spondylitis.

This clonotype has at least ten counts. V and J are TRBV7-2 and TRBJ2-2; 9 bases line up with TRBD2. This CDR3 has 15 amino acids. Germline assignment: CDR1 SGHTA and CDR2 FQGNSA. V lost 4 bases, J lost 3 bases, and 3 bases stayed unmatched. CDR3 sequence: CASSSSGTDTGELFF. The CDR3 bases are TGTGCCAGCAGCTCTAGCGGGACAGACACCGGGGAGCTGTTTTTT.

The chain joins TRBV6-6 to TRBJ2-5; 7 bases are a match to TRBD1. Trimming took 6 bases from V and 3 from J; bases not matched to a gene: 4. The CDR3 length is 13 residues. CDR1 and CDR2 (germline): MNHNY, SVGAGI (reference sequence). The DNA of the CDR3 is TGTGCCAGCAGACCAACAGGGGAAGAGACCCAGTACTTC. It specifies CASRPTGEETQYF.

This clonotype has more than one count but fewer than ten. The chain recombines TRBV12-3 or TRBV12-4 with TRBJ1-2; D is uncertain. The ends were cut back, 6 bases at V and 0 bases at J, with 11 bases in the middle. The CDR3 is 14 amino acids. The CDR3 nucleotides read TGTGCCAGCAGCCCTATGAACGCTAACTATGGCTACACCTTC. This encodes CASSPMNANYGYTF.

This clonotype was seen ten or more times. The gene calls are TRBV12-3 or TRBV12-4 and TRBJ2-5; 8 bases are a match to TRBD2. The V segment lost 0 bases and the J segment 5 bases; nucleotides outside the gene matches: 8. The CDR3 is made up of 16 amino acids. The CDR3: CASSLALSGSRETQYF. The CDR3 coding sequence is TGTGCCAGCAGTTTAGCGCTCAGCGGGAGCAGGGAGACCCAGTACTTC.

This rearrangement joins TRBV7-6 to TRBJ2-5; 10 bases match TRBD1. V trimming: 4 bases; J trimming: 4 bases; junction bases outside the gene matches: 9. The CDR3 is 16 amino acids. Germline V gives CDR1 SGHVS, CDR2 FNYEAQ. The CDR3 bases are TGTGCCAGCAGCTATTACGACAGGGGGCGCGGAGAGACCCAGTACTTC. Residues: CASSYYDRGRGETQYF. Looking up the rest from reference TRBV7-6 and TRBJ2-5 gives the full variable domain: GAGVSQSPRYKVTKRGQDVALRCDPISGHVSLYWYRQALGQGPEFLTYFNYEAQQDKSGLPNDRFSAERPEGSISTLTIQRTEQRDSAMYRCASSYYDRGRGETQYFGPGTRLLVL.

The chain is built from TRBV3-1 and TRBJ2-1; unclear D gene. Germline V gene data show CDR1 as LGHDT and CDR2 as YNNKEL (reference sequence). The ends were cut back, 4 bases at V and 4 bases at J, with 14 bases in the middle. The CDR3 runs to 15 residues. CDR3 nucleotides: TGTGCCAGCAGCCCCTCTGGTCAAAGTTACAATGAGCAGTTCTTC. It codes for CASSPSGQSYNEQFF.

The chain carries TRBV12-5 and TRBJ2-7; D might be TRBD1 or TRBD2, each matching 6 bases. The germline V and J ends were trimmed by 6 bases and 7 bases, with 16 bases remaining between them. Germline values: CDR1 LGHNT, CDR2 FRNRAP. This CDR3 region has 13 residues. The CDR3 sequence: CASGTSGAGEQYF. CDR3 nucleotides: TGTGCTAGTGGGACATCGGGGGCGGGGGAGCAGTACTTC.

V usage is TRBV27 and J usage is TRBJ2-2; 8 bases are a match to TRBD1. The CDR3 runs 15 residues. Germline V lookup: CDR1 MNHEY, CDR2 SMNVEV (reference sequence). Trimming removed 6 bases from V and 4 bases from J; junction bases left unmatched: 7. CDR3 amino acids: CASSPGQGVTGELFF. CDR3 sequence (DNA): TGTGCCAGCAGCCCCGGACAGGGTGTCACCGGGGAGCTGTTTTTT.

This clonotype came up a few times. The V gene is TRBV6-5, the J gene TRBJ2-7; D is undetermined. V was clipped by 2 bases and J by 0 bases, with 8 bases between them. The CDR3 is 14 amino acids. CDR1 is MNHEY and CDR2 is SVGAGI in the germline V gene. In DNA form, the CDR3 reads TGTGCCAGCAGTTACGGCCGCGCCTCCTACGAGCAGTACTTC. Translated, it gives CASSYGRASYEQYF.

This clonotype was observed a few times. The rearrangement links TRBV10-3 to TRBJ1-2, with 7 nucleotides matching TRBD1. The CDR3 spans 14 residues. Germline V gene lookup returns CDR1 ENHRY and CDR2 SYGVKD. Trimming cost V 4 bases and J 4 bases; bases outside gene matches: 6. Here the CDR3 DNA reads TGTGCCATCAGTGTGCAGGGGGATGGCTATGGCTACACCTTC. This encodes CAISVQGDGYGYTF.

This clonotype appeared many times. The gene calls are TRBV7-9 and TRBJ1-3, with 9 bases fitting TRBD1. CDR3 size: 16 residues. Unmatched junction bases numbered 5, after V lost 5 bases and J lost 0 bases. CDR1 and CDR2 (germline): SEHNR, FQNEAQ (reference sequence). The CDR3 is CASSGRDRVSGNTIYF. Here the CDR3 DNA reads TGTGCCAGCAGCGGGCGGGACAGGGTCTCTGGAAACACCATATATTTT.